Shown below are 29 T cell receptor beta chains from a single sample sequenced in a study of T cell clonality in common variable immunodeficiency. Measured with immunoSEQ multiplex PCR; TCRdb has only the in-frame clones, and not every one. The data show under 45,000 clones, with none appearing a single time. The specimen sequenced was peripheral blood mononuclear cells. The receptors stem from a person aged 18 to 75 in good health.

CDR3 in amino acids: CASRMSGDYDYTF. CDR3 DNA (partial): TGTGCCAGCAGGATGTCCGGGGACTACGAC. This rearrangement joins TRBV2 to TRBJ1-2; weak D call: TRBD1 (5 bases). Read data end 3 residues before the CDR3 end; the end is taken from the germline J gene. The CDR3 has 13 residues. Germline loops: CDR1 SNHLY, CDR2 FYNNEI.

In its sample, this clone was seen many times. The read comes to an end 3 residues before the CDR3 does, leaving the germline J gene to fill in the end. The rearrangement uses TRBV5-1 and TRBJ2-2; D is unclear. Per germline, CDR1 SGHRS and CDR2 YFSETQ. The CDR3 length is 14 residues. Trimming took off 0 bases at V and 2 bases at J, with 5 bases between the two ends. The CDR3 sequence: CASSLAVNTGELFF. CDR3 DNA (partial): TGCGCCAGCAGCTTGGCAGTCAACACCGGGGAG.

This clone was observed many times. A junction end diverges from the germline sequence, so it may reflect a read error. The CDR3 extends 3 residues past the end of the read, so its final part is completed from the germline J gene. This chain joins TRBV19 and TRBJ1-4, with 8 nucleotides matching TRBD1. The germline CDR1 and CDR2 sequences are LNHDA and SQIVND (reference sequence). The CDR3 has 15 residues. Incomplete CDR3 DNA: TGTGCCAGTAGTATTGGTCAGGGGGCTAAAGAAAAA. This gives the protein CASSIGQGAKEK. The entire CDR3 reads CASSIGQGAKEKLFF. The whole variable domain, filled in from reference TRBV19 and TRBJ1-4, reads DGGITQSPKYLFRKEGQNVTLSCEQNLNHDAMYWYRQDPGQGLRLIYYSQIVNDFQKGDIAEGYSVSREKKESFPLTVTSAQKNPTAFYLCASSIGQGAKEKLFFGSGTQLSVL.

In its sample, this clone was seen a few times. The DNA ends 3 residues before the CDR3 does, and the rest of the CDR3 is filled in from the germline J gene. This chain joins TRBV7-3 and TRBJ2-3; 7 bases fit TRBD2. This CDR3 has 14 residues. The V gene's germline CDR1 is SGHTA and CDR2 FQGTGA. CDR3 protein: CASSLTPSGRTQYF. CDR3 DNA, as far as it was read: TGTGCCAGCAGCTTAACCCCTAGCGGTCGGACG.

This clone has ten or more counts. Coverage ceases 3 residues before the CDR3 finishes, and the germline J gene fills in the end. The chain couples TRBV14 to TRBJ1-2; 7 bases map to TRBD1. CDR3 length equals 12 residues. The germline V gene encodes CDR1 SGHDN and CDR2 FVKESK. The sequenced part of the CDR3 DNA is TGTGCCAGCAGCCAAACAGGGGTCGGC. Its translation is CASSQTGVG. The whole CDR3 sequence reads CASSQTGVGYTF.

This clone was seen only a few times. The missing CDR3 end, 3 residues past where the read stops, is filled in from the germline J gene. The same CDR3 is also encoded by other DNA sequences in this sample. The chain recombines TRBV7-9 with TRBJ1-1; 7 positions match TRBD1. The CDR3 sequence is 13 residues long. The germline gives CDR1 SEHNR, CDR2 FQNEAQ (reference sequence). V shed 5 bases, J shed 4 bases, and the junction held 4 bases outside the gene matches. The sequenced part of the CDR3 DNA is TGTGCCAGCAGCCTAACAGGGGTCACTGAA. Translating it yields CASSLTGVTE. The whole CDR3 sequence is CASSLTGVTEAFF. Complete variable domain (other parts from reference TRBV7-9 and TRBJ1-1): DTGVSQNPRHKITKRGQNVTFRCDPISEHNRLYWYRQTLGQGPEFLTYFQNEAQLEKSRLLSDRFSAERPKGSFSTLEIQRTEQGDSAMYLCASSLTGVTEAFFGQGTRLTVV.

Note on this clone: With the read ending 3 residues before the CDR3 end, the germline J gene is used to fill in that end. The chain combines TRBV7-3 with TRBJ1-2; D unresolved. Germline V gene lookup returns CDR1 SGHTA and CDR2 FQGTGA. CDR3 size: 15 residues. CDR3 protein: CASSLMGGSGYDYTF. Incomplete CDR3 DNA: TGTGCCAGCAGCTTAATGGGCGGGAGTGGATACGAC.

This clone was seen ten or more times. CDR3 loop: CASSLAGTDTQYF. CDR3 DNA (partial): TGTGCCAGCAGTTTAGCCGGCACAGATACG. V is TRBV12-3 or TRBV12-4 and J is TRBJ2-3; no clear D gene. Read data end 3 residues before the CDR3 end; the end is taken from the germline J gene. Between the trimmed V and J ends, which lost 0 bases and 1 base, there was a span of 2 bases. The CDR3 has 13 amino acids.

This clone has a count of ten or more. The sequence runs out 3 residues before the end of the CDR3; the remainder is reconstructed from the germline J gene. The chain recombines TRBV11-2 with TRBJ2-3; D call uncertain. The CDR3 length is 14 residues. V dropped 1 base and J dropped 4 bases, with 9 bases sitting between them. CDR1 is SGHAT, CDR2 FQNNGV, per germline. The part of the CDR3 DNA that was read is TGTGCCAGCAGCTTAGTAGGGCAAGCAGATACG. As protein: CASSLVGQADT. The entire CDR3 reads CASSLVGQADTQYF.

In its sample, this clone was seen a few times. The missing CDR3 end, 3 residues past where the read stops, is filled in from the germline J gene. This chain joins TRBV18 and TRBJ1-2; a possible D gene is TRBD1 (6 bases). Germline CDR1 KGHSH, CDR2 LQKENI. This CDR3 is 17 amino acids long. CDR3 DNA (partial): TGTGCCAGCTCACCACTGATGGGACACGACCAGCCCTACGAC. This sequence encodes CASSPLMGHDQPYD. The entire CDR3 is CASSPLMGHDQPYDYTF.

This clone was observed at least ten times. The read falls 3 residues short of the CDR3 end, and the missing part is taken from the germline J gene. The chain employs TRBV2 and TRBJ2-1; 7 bases are shared with TRBD2. CDR3 length: 15 amino acids. V was clipped by 7 bases and J by 8 bases; unmatched bases: 14. In germline, CDR1 is SNHLY, CDR2 FYNNEI. The CDR3 reads CASKELATILDEQFF. The covered CDR3 bases are TGTGCCAGCAAAGAACTAGCGACCATCCTGGATGAG.

This clone was counted at least ten times. The read falls 3 residues short of the CDR3 end, and the missing part is taken from the germline J gene. The V and J genes are TRBV20-1 and TRBJ2-3; D is possibly TRBD1 (5 bases). The ends were cut back, 0 bases at V and 5 bases at J, with 15 bases in the middle. Germline V gene lookup returns CDR1 DFQATT and CDR2 SNEGSKA (reference sequence). CDR3 length equals 15 residues. Incomplete CDR3 DNA: TGCAGTGCTAGAGATTTCAGGGATTTTATAGATACG. Its protein product is CSARDFRDFIDT. The entire CDR3 protein reads CSARDFRDFIDTQYF.

The sample holds many counts of this clone. The read comes to an end 3 residues before the CDR3 does, leaving the germline J gene to fill in the end. The V call is TRBV19, the J call TRBJ2-1; 14 bases map to TRBD2. The CDR3 spans 16 residues. Germline CDR1 reads LNHDA; CDR2 reads SQIVND (reference sequence). Trimming removed 7 bases from V and 6 bases from J; junction bases left unmatched: 8. CDR3 in amino acids: CASKGTSGREGNEQFF. The CDR3 bases that were read are TGTGCCAGTAAAGGGACTAGCGGGAGAGAGGGCAATGAG.

This clone was seen a few times. A read error may explain this, as a much larger clone is one base away. The read stops 3 residues short of the end of the CDR3; the missing end is completed from the germline J gene. The chain combines TRBV6-4 with TRBJ2-1, with TRBD2 matching 8 bases. CDR3 length: 15 amino acids. J lost 9 bases, V lost 4 bases, and 11 bases had no gene match. Germline values: CDR1 MRHNA, CDR2 SNTAGT. This CDR3 is CASSVLAGSHIEQFF. CDR3 bases read: TGTGCCAGCAGTGTCCTAGCGGGTAGCCACATTGAG.

There are a few counts of this clone. The read terminates 3 residues ahead of where the CDR3 ends, so the germline J gene completes it. This sequence joins TRBV20-1 and TRBJ2-1, with unresolved D. Between the trimmed V and J ends, which lost 4 bases and 0 bases, there was a span of 10 bases. Germline CDR1 DFQATT, CDR2 SNEGSKA (reference sequence). The CDR3 length is 14 residues. The CDR3: CSANRHSSYNEQFF. CDR3 DNA (partial): TGCAGTGCTAATCGTCACAGCTCCTACAATGAG.

This clone was found many times. The read comes to an end 3 residues before the CDR3 does, leaving the germline J gene to fill in the end. The chain uses TRBV20-1 and TRBJ1-3; D remains unclear. Germline V gene lookup returns CDR1 DFQATT and CDR2 SNEGSKA (reference sequence). The CDR3 is 11 residues long. Here the CDR3 reads CSARDPSGIYF. The covered CDR3 bases are TGCAGTGCTAGAGATCCAAGCGGG.

The table lists this clone with many counts. The junction shows a germline mismatch at one end, possibly a read error. The read gets to within 3 residues of the CDR3 end, and the germline J gene fills in the rest. Additional DNA sequences in this sample encode the identical CDR3. This sequence joins TRBV5-6 and TRBJ2-2; D is perhaps TRBD2 (7 bases). Germline V gene lookup returns CDR1 SGHDT and CDR2 YYEEEE. The CDR3 is 14 amino acids. The chain's CDR3 is CASSWGGGTGELFF. The sequenced part of the CDR3 DNA is TGCGCCAGCAGCTGGGGAGGGGGCACCGGGGAG.

This clone was seen many times. The sequenced fragment ends 3 residues before the CDR3 boundary, so the rest is inferred from the germline J gene. The rearrangement links TRBV19 to TRBJ1-5; 8 bases align to TRBD1. Trimming took 2 bases from V and 7 from J; bases not matched to a gene: 7. CDR1 is LNHDA, CDR2 SQIVND, per germline (reference sequence). This CDR3 has 15 amino acids. The CDR3 spells CASSIFGQGDQPQHF. Partial CDR3 DNA: TGTGCCAGTAGTATATTCGGACAGGGAGACCAGCCC.

At least ten counts were recorded for this clone. The CDR3 end lies 3 residues beyond the end of the read and is filled in from the germline J gene. The chain joins TRBV20-1 to TRBJ2-1; 14 bases match TRBD2. CDR3 length equals 14 residues. In germline, CDR1 is DFQATT, CDR2 SNEGSKA (reference sequence). V gave up 3 bases and J gave up 6 bases; unmatched junction bases: 1. CDR3 residues: CSARTSGRVNEQFF. The CDR3 bases that were read are TGCAGTGCTAGGACTAGCGGGAGGGTCAATGAG.

This clone appeared a few times. The junction does not match germline at one end; this may be a read error. The read finishes 3 residues shy of the CDR3 end, and the germline J gene is used to complete it. V and J are TRBV5-6 and TRBJ1-2; 8 positions match TRBD1. CDR3 length: 14 amino acids. Germline CDR1 reads SGHDT; CDR2 reads YYEEEE. The CDR3 sequence: CARSSGTGGYGYTF. Incomplete CDR3 DNA: TGTGCCCGCAGCTCGGGAACAGGGGGCTATGGC. The variable domain in full, completed from reference TRBV5-6 and TRBJ1-2, reads DAGVTQSPTHLIKTRGQQVTLRCSPKSGHDTVSWYQQALGQGPQFIFQYYEEEERQRGNFPDRFSGHQFPNYSSELNVNALLLGDSALYLCARSSGTGGYGYTFGSGTRLTVV.

There are many counts of this clone. The CDR3 end is not reached by the read, which stops 3 residues before it; the germline J gene fills it in. The chain links TRBV29-1 to TRBJ2-1; a weak D match, TRBD2 (7 bases). Trimming removed 0 bases from V and 7 bases from J, with 22 bases in between. Germline CDR1 reads SQVTM; CDR2 reads ANQGSEA. This CDR3 has 17 amino acids. This chain's CDR3 is CSVEETRPGGAGNEQFF. The sequenced CDR3 bases are TGCAGCGTTGAAGAAACCCGTCCGGGGGGCGCTGGGAATGAG.

This clone has at least ten counts. The read ends 3 residues shy of where the CDR3 ends; the end is completed using the germline J gene. V usage is TRBV20-1 and J usage is TRBJ2-7; D perhaps matches TRBD1 (5 bases). The germline CDR1 and CDR2 sequences are DFQATT and SNEGSKA (reference sequence). This CDR3 comprises 11 residues. With 4 bases removed from V and 5 bases from J, the gap between germline ends came to 9 bases. Incomplete CDR3 DNA: TGCAGTGCTACAGGGTTAAACGAG. Its protein is CSATGLNE. The entire CDR3 protein is CSATGLNEQYF.

This clone was counted many times. The read halts 3 residues ahead of the CDR3 end, with the missing end drawn from the germline J gene. The rearrangement joins TRBV28 to TRBJ1-2; a weak D match, TRBD1 (6 bases). The V gene lost 7 bases and the J gene lost 2 bases, with 17 bases spanning the gap. CDR3 size: 15 residues. The germline V gene encodes CDR1 MDHEN and CDR2 SYDVKM. Incomplete CDR3 DNA: TGTGCCAGCACCCCGGGGCAGGGGCGCAACTATGGC. Protein: CASTPGQGRNYG. The full CDR3 sequence reads CASTPGQGRNYGYTF.

In its sample, this clone was seen many times. CDR3 residues: CSATPHQGLNSPLHF. CDR3 bases read: TGCAGTGCCACCCCCCACCAGGGGCTTAATTCACCC. J is TRBJ1-6 and V is TRBV20-1; tentative D call: TRBD1 (6 bases). Sequencing ends 3 residues short of the CDR3 end; the germline J gene provides the rest. The V gene lost 6 bases and the J gene lost 6 bases, with 18 bases spanning the gap. The CDR3 covers 15 residues. CDR1 is DFQATT, CDR2 SNEGSKA, per germline (reference sequence).

This clone was recorded many times. Coverage ceases 3 residues before the CDR3 finishes, and the germline J gene fills in the end. The chain joins TRBV5-1 to TRBJ2-1; weak D call: TRBD2 (5 bases). CDR1 SGHRS and CDR2 YFSETQ come from the germline V gene. V lost 8 bases, J lost 0 bases, and 12 bases lay in between. This CDR3 is built from 14 residues. The sequenced CDR3 bases are TGCGCCAGTATGGACTCTAGCTCCTACAATGAG. Its translation is CASMDSSSYNE. The entire CDR3 protein reads CASMDSSSYNEQFF. The variable domain in full, completed from reference TRBV5-1 and TRBJ2-1, reads KAGVTQTPRYLIKTRGQQVTLSCSPISGHRSVSWYQQTPGQGLQFLFEYFSETQRNKGNFPGRFSGRQFSNSRSEMNVSTLELGDSALYLCASMDSSSYNEQFFGPGTRLTVL.

Comments on this clone: With the read ending 3 residues before the CDR3 end, the germline J gene is used to fill in that end. The chain links TRBV7-9 to TRBJ1-6, with 9 bases matching TRBD1. V was clipped by 0 bases and J by 7 bases; unmatched bases: 1. The CDR3 has 15 amino acids. Germline loops: CDR1 SEHNR, CDR2 FQNEAQ (reference sequence). CDR3 sequence: CASSLAGTGNSPLHF. The sequenced part of the CDR3 DNA is TGTGCCAGCAGCTTAGCGGGGACAGGGAATTCACCC.

Points on this clone: Read coverage stops 3 residues before the CDR3 terminus; the germline J gene supplies the remainder. V gene TRBV19 combines with J gene TRBJ1-2, with D perhaps TRBD1 (5 bases). This CDR3 contains 15 residues. Germline V gives CDR1 LNHDA, CDR2 SQIVND (reference sequence). The CDR3 is CASSMGHFSVDDYTF. CDR3 DNA (partial): TGTGCCAGTAGTATGGGGCACTTCAGCGTGGATGAC.

There are a few counts of this clone. Read data end 3 residues before the CDR3 end; the end is taken from the germline J gene. The chain couples TRBV29-1 to TRBJ2-5, with D perhaps matching TRBD2 (5 bases). Germline V gene sequence: CDR1 SQVTM, CDR2 ANQGSEA. The CDR3 is 14 residues long. The DNA read from the CDR3 is TGCAGCGTTGATGGGCGGGCACCAACAGATACC. Protein product: CSVDGRAPTDT. The CDR3 in its entirety is CSVDGRAPTDTQYF. The entire variable domain, with the rest obtained from reference TRBV29-1 and TRBJ2-5, is as follows: SAVISQKPSRDICQRGTSLTIQCQVDSQVTMMFWYRQQPGQSLTLIATANQGSEATYESGFVIDKFPISRPNLTFSTLTVSNMSPEDSSIYLCSVDGRAPTDTQYFGPGTRLLVL.

There are many counts of this clone. The read is 3 residues too short to cover the CDR3 end, so that end is filled in from the germline J gene. V usage is TRBV19 and J usage is TRBJ2-7; TRBD2 matches at 9 bases. Germline values: CDR1 LNHDA, CDR2 SQIVND (reference sequence). This CDR3 contains 14 residues. The V and J ends lost 4 bases and 3 bases, in that order; junction bases with no gene match: 4. CDR3 sequence reads: CASSTRTSDYEQYF. Incomplete CDR3 DNA: TGTGCCAGTAGTACCCGGACTAGCGACTACGAG.